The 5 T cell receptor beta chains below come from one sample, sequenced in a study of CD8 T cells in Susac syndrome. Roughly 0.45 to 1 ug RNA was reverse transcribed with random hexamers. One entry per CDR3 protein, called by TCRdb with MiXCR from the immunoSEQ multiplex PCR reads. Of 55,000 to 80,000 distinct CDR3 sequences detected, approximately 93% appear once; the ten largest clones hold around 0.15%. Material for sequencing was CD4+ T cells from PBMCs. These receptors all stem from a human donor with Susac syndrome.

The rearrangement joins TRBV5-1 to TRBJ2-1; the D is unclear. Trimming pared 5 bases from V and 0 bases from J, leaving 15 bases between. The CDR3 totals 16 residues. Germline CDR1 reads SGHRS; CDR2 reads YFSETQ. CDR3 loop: CASRSDTYSSYNEQFF. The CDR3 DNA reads TGCGCCAGCAGGAGTGACACCTACAGCTCCTACAATGAGCAGTTCTTC.

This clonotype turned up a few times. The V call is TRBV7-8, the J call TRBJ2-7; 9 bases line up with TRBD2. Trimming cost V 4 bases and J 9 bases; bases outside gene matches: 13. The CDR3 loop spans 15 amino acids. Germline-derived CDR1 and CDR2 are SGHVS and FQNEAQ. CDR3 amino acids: CASSSLAGILRGQYF. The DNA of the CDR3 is TGTGCCAGCAGCTCCCTAGCGGGAATCCTACGAGGGCAGTACTTC.

In nucleotides, the CDR3 is TGTGCCAGCAGCCAACCCGGACAGAACACCGGGGAGCTGTTTTTT. It yields the protein CASSQPGQNTGELFF. The chain employs TRBV4-2 and TRBJ2-2; the D gene is possibly TRBD1 (5 bases). V was cut by 2 bases and J by 1 base, with 8 bases left in between. This CDR3 contains 15 residues. Germline V CDR1 and CDR2: LGHNA, YNFKEQ.

The CDR3 DNA follows: TGTGCCAGCAGTCGACAGGGGGGAGACACTGAAGCTTTCTTT. This sequence encodes CASSRQGGDTEAFF. V gene TRBV12-3 or TRBV12-4 combines with J gene TRBJ1-1; 9 bases map to TRBD1. Trimming at V came to 5 bases and at J to 3 bases, leaving 4 bases not matched to a gene. The CDR3 contains 14 residues.

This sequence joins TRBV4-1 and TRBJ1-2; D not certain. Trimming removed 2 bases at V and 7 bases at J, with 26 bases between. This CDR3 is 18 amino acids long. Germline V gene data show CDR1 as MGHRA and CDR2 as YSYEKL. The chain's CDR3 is CASSQNLLRDSLSSGYTF. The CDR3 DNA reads TGCGCCAGCAGCCAAAACCTCTTAAGGGATAGCCTTTCTAGTGGCTACACCTTC.